A selection of T cell receptor beta chains follows, all from one sample in a study of beta chain features in type 1 diabetes. Sequencing used immunoSEQ multiplex PCR; TCRdb keeps in-frame clones, though not all of them. The sample yields 300,000 to 400,000 clones, 9.5% to 11% seen once. The material sequenced was naive CD4+ T cells from blood. The source of these receptors is a young woman in good health. CDR3s include the opening cysteine and the closing phenylalanine or tryptophan. Each record gives: J gene, V gene, CDR3 protein.

TRBJ1-1 TRBV7-2 CASSPAGQGVLLNTEAFF
TRBJ1-2 TRBV7-2 CASSLDGRGLDGYTF
TRBJ2-1 TRBV15 CATSTRGRSYNEQFF
TRBJ2-3 TRBV28 CASSSPGQTIVLADTQYF
TRBJ2-7 TRBV9 CASSVSQRESDEQYF
TRBJ2-7 TRBV7-2 CASSSGLAGGYEQYF
TRBJ2-7 TRBV15 CATSRESGTVYEQYF
TRBJ2-1 TRBV4-3 CASSQPVSGSGDEQFF
TRBJ2-1 TRBV19 CASSYQGTSYNEQFF
TRBJ2-7 TRBV9 CASSVALGANEQYF
TRBJ2-1 TRBV18 CASSPQESYNEQFF
TRBJ2-1 TRBV9 CASSVGLAGVAKEQFF
TRBJ1-2 TRBV7-2 CASSLNAGGFYGYTF